A single T cell receptor beta chain is shown here with its context. Its antigen is as yet unknown. In the same sample, other DNA sequences code for this CDR3. This sample is drawn from a study of T cell responses to AZD1222 COVID-19 vaccine. The study's findings and limits: AZD1222 recipients seropositive at baseline numbered only 6 or 7. Of spike-specific TCRs, nearly half reportedly target regions left unmutated in variants. Spike-specific TCR breadth rose after two AZD1222 doses, and depth rose as well. Among vaccine-associated CD4 TCRs, coverage spanned spike, with dominance at 160-218 and 743-854.

Profiled with immunoSEQ multiplex PCR; TCRdb holds only in-frame clones, not every one. The sample includes approximately 180,000 clones, about 89% of them seen just once. This receptor was taken from an adult in good health. This sample comprised peripheral blood, obtained on day 0 of AZD1222 vaccination.

CDR3 region: CASSLDTGELFF. In DNA form, the CDR3 reads TGTGCCAGCAGCTTGGACACCGGGGAGCTGTTTTTT. V and J are TRBV7-2 and TRBJ2-2; D not resolved. Germline V gives CDR1 SGHTA, CDR2 FQGNSA. V shed 3 bases and J shed 3 bases, with 2 bases lying between them. The CDR3 contains 12 residues.